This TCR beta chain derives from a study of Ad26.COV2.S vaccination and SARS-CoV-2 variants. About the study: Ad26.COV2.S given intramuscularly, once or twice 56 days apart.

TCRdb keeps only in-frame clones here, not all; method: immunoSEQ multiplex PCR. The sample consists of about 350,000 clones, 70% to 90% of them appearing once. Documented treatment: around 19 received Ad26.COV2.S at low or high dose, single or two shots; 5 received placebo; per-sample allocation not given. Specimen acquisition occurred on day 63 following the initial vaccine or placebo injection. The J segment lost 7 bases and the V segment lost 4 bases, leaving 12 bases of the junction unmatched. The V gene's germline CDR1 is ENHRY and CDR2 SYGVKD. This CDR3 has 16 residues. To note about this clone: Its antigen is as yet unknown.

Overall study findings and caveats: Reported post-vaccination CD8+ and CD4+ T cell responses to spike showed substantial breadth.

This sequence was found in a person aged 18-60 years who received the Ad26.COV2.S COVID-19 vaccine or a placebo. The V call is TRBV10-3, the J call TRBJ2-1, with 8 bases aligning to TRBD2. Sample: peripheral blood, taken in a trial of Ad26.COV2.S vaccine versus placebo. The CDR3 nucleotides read TGTGCCATCAGTGTTAGAGCGGGGGCCTCTATGAATGAGCAGTTCTTC. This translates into CAISVRAGASMNEQFF.